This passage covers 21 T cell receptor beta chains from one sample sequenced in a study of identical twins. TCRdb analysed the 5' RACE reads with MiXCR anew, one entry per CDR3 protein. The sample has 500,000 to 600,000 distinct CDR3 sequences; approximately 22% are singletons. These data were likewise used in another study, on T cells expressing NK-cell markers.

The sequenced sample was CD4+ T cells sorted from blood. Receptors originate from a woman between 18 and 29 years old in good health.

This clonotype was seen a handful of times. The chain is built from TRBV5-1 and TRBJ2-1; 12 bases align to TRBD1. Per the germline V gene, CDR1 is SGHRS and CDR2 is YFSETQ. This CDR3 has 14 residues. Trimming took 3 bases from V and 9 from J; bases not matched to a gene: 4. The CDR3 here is CASSSGTGGGEQFF. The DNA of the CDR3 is TGCGCCAGCAGCTCCGGGACAGGGGGCGGTGAGCAGTTCTTC.

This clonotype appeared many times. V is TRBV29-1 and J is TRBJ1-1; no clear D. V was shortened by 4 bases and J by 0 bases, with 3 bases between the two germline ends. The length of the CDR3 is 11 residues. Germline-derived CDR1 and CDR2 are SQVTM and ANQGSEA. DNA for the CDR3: TGCAGCGTTGTTATGAACACTGAAGCTTTCTTT. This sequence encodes CSVVMNTEAFF.

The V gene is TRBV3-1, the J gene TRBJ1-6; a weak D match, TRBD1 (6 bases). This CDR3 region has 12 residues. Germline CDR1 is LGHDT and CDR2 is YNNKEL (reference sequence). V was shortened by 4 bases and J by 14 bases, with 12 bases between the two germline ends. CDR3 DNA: TGTGCCAGCAGCCCCCAGGGGTTGTCCCTCCACTTT. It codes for CASSPQGLSLHF. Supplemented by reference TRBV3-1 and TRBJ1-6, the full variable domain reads DTAVSQTPKYLVTQMGNDKSIKCEQNLGHDTMYWYKQDSKKFLKIMFSYNNKELIINETVPNRFSPKSPDKAHLNLHINSLELGDSAVYFCASSPQGLSLHFGNGTRLTVT.

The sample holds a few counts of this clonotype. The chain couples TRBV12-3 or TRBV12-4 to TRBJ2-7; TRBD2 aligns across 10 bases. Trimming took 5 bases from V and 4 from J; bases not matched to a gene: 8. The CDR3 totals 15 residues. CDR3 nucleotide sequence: TGTGCCAGCAGTACCGGAGCTAGCGGGAGTTACGAGCAGTACTTC. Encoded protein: CASSTGASGSYEQYF.

The DNA of the CDR3 is TGCAGCGTTGAGTCCTTCAGCGCCACAGATACGCAGTATTTT. Encoded protein: CSVESFSATDTQYF. The V call is TRBV29-1, the J call TRBJ2-3; D is unresolved. This CDR3 is built from 14 residues. Germline V lookup: CDR1 SQVTM, CDR2 ANQGSEA. Trimming took off 3 bases at V and 2 bases at J, with 12 bases between the two ends.

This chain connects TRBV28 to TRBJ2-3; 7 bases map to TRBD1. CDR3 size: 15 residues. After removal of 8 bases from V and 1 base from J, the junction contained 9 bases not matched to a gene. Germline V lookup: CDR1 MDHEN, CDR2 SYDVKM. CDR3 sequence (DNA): TGTGCCAGCTACCGGCAGGGGACAGGCACAGATACGCAGTATTTT. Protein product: CASYRQGTGTDTQYF.

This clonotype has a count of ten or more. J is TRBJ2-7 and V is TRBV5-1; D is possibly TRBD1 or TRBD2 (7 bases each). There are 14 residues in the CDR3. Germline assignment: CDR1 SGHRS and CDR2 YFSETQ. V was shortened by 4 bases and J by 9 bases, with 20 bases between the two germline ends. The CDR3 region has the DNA TGCGCCAGCAGCCAGGGGGGGATAAACTCTGCGCAGTACTTC. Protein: CASSQGGINSAQYF.

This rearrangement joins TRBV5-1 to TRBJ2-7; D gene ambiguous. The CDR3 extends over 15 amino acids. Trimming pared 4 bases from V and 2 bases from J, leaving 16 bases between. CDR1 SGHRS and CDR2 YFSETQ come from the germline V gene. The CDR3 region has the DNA TGCGCCAGCAGCCTCGGAGAATCGACCGCCTACGAGCAGTACTTC. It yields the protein CASSLGESTAYEQYF.

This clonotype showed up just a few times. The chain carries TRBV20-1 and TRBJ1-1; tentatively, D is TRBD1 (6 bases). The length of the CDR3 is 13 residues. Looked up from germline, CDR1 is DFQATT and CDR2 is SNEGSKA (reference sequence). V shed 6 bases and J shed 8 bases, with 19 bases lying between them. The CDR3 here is CSAARSGVSEAFF. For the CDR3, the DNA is TGCAGTGCCGCACGATCAGGGGTTTCAGAAGCTTTCTTT.

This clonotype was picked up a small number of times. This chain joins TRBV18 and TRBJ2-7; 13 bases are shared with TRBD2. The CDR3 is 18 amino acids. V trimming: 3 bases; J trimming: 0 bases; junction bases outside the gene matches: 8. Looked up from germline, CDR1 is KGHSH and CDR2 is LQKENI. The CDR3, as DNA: TGTGCCAGCTCACCTTCTCCGGGACTAGCGGGGTTCTCCTACGAGCAGTACTTC. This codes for CASSPSPGLAGFSYEQYF.

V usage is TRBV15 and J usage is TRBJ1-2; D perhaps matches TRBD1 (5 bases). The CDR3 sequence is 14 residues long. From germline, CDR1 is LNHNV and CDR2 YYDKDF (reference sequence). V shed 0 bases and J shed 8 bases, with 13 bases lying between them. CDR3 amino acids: CATSRDRGLRGYTF. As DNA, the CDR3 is TGTGCCACCAGCAGAGATCGGGGGTTGCGGGGCTACACCTTC.

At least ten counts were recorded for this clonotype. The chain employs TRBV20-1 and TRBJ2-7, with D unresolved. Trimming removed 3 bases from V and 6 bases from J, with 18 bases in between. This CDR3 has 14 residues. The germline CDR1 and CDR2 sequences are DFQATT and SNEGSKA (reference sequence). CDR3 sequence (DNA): TGCAGTGCTAGGGAACTCCCAGGAACCTCCGAGCAGTACTTC. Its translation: CSARELPGTSEQYF.

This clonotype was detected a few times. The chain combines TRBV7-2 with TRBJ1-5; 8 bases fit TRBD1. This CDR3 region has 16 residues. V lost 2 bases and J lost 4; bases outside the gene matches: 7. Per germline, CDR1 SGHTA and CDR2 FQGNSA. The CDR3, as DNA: TGTGCCAGCAGCTTATGGCCAGGGGGCCATAATCAGCCCCAGCATTTT. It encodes CASSLWPGGHNQPQHF.

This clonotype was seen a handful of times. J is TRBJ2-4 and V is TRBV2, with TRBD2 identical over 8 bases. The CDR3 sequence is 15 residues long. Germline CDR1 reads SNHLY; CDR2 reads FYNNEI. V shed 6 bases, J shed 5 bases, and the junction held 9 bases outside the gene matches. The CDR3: CASRRLAQRENIQYF. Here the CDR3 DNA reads TGTGCCAGCAGACGACTAGCGCAACGGGAAAACATTCAGTACTTC.

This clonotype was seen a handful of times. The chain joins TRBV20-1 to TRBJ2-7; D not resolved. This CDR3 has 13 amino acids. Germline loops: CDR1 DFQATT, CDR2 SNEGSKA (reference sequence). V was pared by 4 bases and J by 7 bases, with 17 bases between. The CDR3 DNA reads TGCAGTGCTACCCCGGACGGCCGCGGTGAGCAGTACTTC. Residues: CSATPDGRGEQYF.

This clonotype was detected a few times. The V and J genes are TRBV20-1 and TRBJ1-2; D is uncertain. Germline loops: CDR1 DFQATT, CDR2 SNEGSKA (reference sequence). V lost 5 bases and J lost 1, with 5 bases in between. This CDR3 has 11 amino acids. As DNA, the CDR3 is TGCAGTGCTGGGATTAACTATGGCTACACCTTC. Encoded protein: CSAGINYGYTF.

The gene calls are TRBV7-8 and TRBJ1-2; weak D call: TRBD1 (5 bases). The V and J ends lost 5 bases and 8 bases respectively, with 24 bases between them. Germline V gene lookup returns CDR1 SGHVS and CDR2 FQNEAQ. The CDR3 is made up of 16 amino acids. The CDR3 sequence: CASSPRWRQSKGGYTF. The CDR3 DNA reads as TGTGCCAGCAGCCCGAGGTGGCGACAGTCGAAGGGAGGCTACACCTTC.

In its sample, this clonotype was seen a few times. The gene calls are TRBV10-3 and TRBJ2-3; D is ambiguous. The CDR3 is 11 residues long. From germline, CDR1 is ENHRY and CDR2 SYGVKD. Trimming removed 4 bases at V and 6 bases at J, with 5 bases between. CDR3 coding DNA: TGTGCCATCAGTGCCAGGGATACGCAGTATTTT. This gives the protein CAISARDTQYF.

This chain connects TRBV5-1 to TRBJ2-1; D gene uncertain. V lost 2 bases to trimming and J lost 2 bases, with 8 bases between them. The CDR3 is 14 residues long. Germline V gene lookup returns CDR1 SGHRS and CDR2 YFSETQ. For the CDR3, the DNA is TGCGCCAGCAGCTTCCGAGAGCCCTACAATGAGCAGTTCTTC. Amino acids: CASSFREPYNEQFF.

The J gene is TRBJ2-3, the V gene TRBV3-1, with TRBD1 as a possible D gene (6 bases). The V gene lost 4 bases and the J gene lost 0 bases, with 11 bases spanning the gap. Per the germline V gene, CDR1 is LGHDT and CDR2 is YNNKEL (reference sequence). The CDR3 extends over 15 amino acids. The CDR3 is CASSRDTTSTDTQYF. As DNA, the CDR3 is TGTGCCAGCAGCCGGGACACAACTAGCACAGATACGCAGTATTTT.

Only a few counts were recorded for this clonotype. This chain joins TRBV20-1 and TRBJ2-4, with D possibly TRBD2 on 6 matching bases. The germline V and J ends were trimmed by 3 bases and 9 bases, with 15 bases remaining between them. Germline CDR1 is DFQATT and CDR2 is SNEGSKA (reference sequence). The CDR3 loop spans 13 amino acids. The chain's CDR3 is CSASLGAGFIQYF. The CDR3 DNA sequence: TGCAGTGCTAGCCTTGGTGCGGGGTTCATTCAGTACTTC.